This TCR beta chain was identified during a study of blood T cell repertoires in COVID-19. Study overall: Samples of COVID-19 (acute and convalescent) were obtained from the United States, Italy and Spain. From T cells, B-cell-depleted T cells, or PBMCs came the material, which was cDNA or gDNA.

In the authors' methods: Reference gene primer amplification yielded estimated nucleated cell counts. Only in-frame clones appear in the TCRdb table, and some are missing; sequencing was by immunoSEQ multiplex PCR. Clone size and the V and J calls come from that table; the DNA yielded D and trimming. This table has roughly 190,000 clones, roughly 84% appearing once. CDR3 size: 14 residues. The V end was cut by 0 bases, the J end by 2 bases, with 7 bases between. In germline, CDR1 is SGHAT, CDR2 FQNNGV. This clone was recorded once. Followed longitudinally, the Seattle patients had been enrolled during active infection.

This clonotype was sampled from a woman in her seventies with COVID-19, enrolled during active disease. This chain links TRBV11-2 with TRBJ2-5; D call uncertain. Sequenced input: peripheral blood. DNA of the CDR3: TGTGCCAGCAGCTTAGATTCGGAGCAAGAGACCCAGTACTTC. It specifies CASSLDSEQETQYF.